This entry lists 8 T cell receptor beta chains sequenced from one sample in a study of T-cell reconstitution after alpha-beta-depleted transplantation in children. Unique molecular identifiers were built into the TCRbeta library. From the PCR reads, TCRdb called clonotypes with MiXCR, one entry per CDR3 protein. The sample carries about 580,000 distinct CDR3 sequences, 20% to 25% recorded once. The specimen was PBMCs, mostly from graft donor cells, collected 360 days after TCRalphabeta/CD19-depleted stem cell transplant. The receptor source for this set is a boy less than two years old who had a stem cell transplant for acute myeloid leukemia, so the T cells may come from the graft donor.

This clonotype has at least ten counts. The gene calls are TRBV7-2 and TRBJ2-3; D unclear. V lost 1 base and J lost 4, with 6 bases in between. The CDR3 has 13 residues. The germline V gene has CDR1 SGHTA and CDR2 FQGNSA. The CDR3: CASSLGVADTQYF. CDR3 nucleotides: TGTGCCAGCAGCTTAGGGGTGGCAGATACGCAGTATTTT.

This clonotype was detected many times. V is TRBV20-1 and J is TRBJ1-5; no firm D call. CDR3 length: 16 amino acids. Looked up from germline, CDR1 is DFQATT and CDR2 is SNEGSKA (reference sequence). V lost 3 bases and J lost 4, with 19 bases in between. The CDR3 here is CSASKEVDVFNQPQHF. The CDR3 region has the DNA TGCAGTGCTAGTAAGGAGGTAGACGTTTTTAATCAGCCCCAGCATTTT.

Ten or more counts support this clonotype. The rearrangement uses TRBV20-1 and TRBJ1-5; no clear D gene. The CDR3 covers 13 residues. Trimming took 3 bases from V and 3 from J, leaving 9 bases between them. Germline V lookup: CDR1 DFQATT, CDR2 SNEGSKA (reference sequence). For the CDR3, the DNA is TGCAGTGCTAGTCGCCAAACCAATCAGCCCCAGCATTTT. Encoded protein: CSASRQTNQPQHF.

This clonotype was detected ten times or more. This rearrangement joins TRBV20-1 to TRBJ2-3; D is perhaps TRBD1 or TRBD2 (5 bases each). CDR1 and CDR2 (germline): DFQATT, SNEGSKA (reference sequence). The CDR3 is 15 amino acids. V lost 3 bases, J lost 0 bases, and 13 bases lay in between. The CDR3 is CSASGALWSTDTQYF. DNA for the CDR3: TGCAGTGCTAGCGGGGCCCTTTGGAGCACAGATACGCAGTATTTT.

This clonotype was counted only a few times. V is TRBV6-5 and J is TRBJ2-4; D is perhaps TRBD2 (5 bases). Germline V lookup: CDR1 MNHEY, CDR2 SVGAGI. The CDR3 has 17 residues. Deletions cut 2 bases from V and 3 bases from J, with 17 bases between. This chain's CDR3 is CASSYGGRGRNKNIQYF. DNA of the CDR3: TGTGCCAGCAGTTACGGTGGCCGGGGAAGGAACAAAAACATTCAGTACTTC.

This clonotype has a handful of counts. The chain combines TRBV9 with TRBJ2-7, with D uncertain. With 6 bases removed from V and 2 bases from J, the gap between germline ends came to 39 bases. Germline V gene lookup returns CDR1 SGDLS and CDR2 YYNGEE. This CDR3 is built from 22 residues. The CDR3 loop is CASNLITTTVPKLFRPAYEQYV. CDR3 DNA sequence: TGTGCCAGCAACCTAATCACCACCACAGTGCCGAAATTGTTCAGACCCGCCTACGAGCAGTACGTC.

At least ten counts were recorded for this clonotype. The chain combines TRBV29-1 with TRBJ2-7; D gene unclear. Trimming took 0 bases from V and 0 from J, leaving 6 bases between them. Per germline, CDR1 SQVTM and CDR2 ANQGSEA. The CDR3 extends over 13 amino acids. CDR3: CSVEEPSSYEQYF. CDR3 in DNA: TGCAGCGTTGAAGAGCCCAGCTCCTACGAGCAGTACTTC.

This clonotype has just a few counts. CDR3 nucleotide sequence: TGTGCCAGCAGTTTGGTCGGGGTGGACGAGCAGTTCTTC. This codes for CASSLVGVDEQFF. V usage is TRBV28 and J usage is TRBJ2-1; D might be TRBD2 (5 bases). V was clipped by 3 bases and J by 10 bases, with 13 bases between them. CDR3 length: 13 residues. Germline CDR1 and CDR2: MDHEN and SYDVKM.